A single T cell receptor (beta chain) is shown here with its context. Its specificity is unknown. The record originates from a study of T cells expressing NK-cell markers. Study summary: CD3+CD56+NKG2C+, CD3+CD56+NKG2C- and CD3+CD56-NKG2C+ T cells, once sorted, supplied the TCR beta repertoires.

Germline loops: CDR1 SGHRS, CDR2 YFSETQ. The CDR3 sequence is 14 residues long. General study points: Four of the donors also had these clonotypes leading their CD3+CD56-NKG2C+ fraction. NKG2C+ dominant clonotype frequencies in several donors were about 1.0-8% of CD8+ T cells.

It was by 5'RACE template switching with UMIs that TCR beta cDNA was made. Using the 5' RACE reads, TCRdb records one entry per CDR3 protein without DNA. The sample holds tens of thousands of distinct CDR3 sequences. This chain links TRBV5-1 with TRBJ2-7; as DNA is missing, the TRBD2 call by TCRdb cannot be tested. The receptor was isolated from a woman aged 18-70 years in good health. Sample: blood T cells: a sorted CD56 or NKG2C T cell subset, CD4+ or CD8+ T cells, or bulk PBMC T cells (not recorded which). The CDR3 sequence is CASSSRDKPGEQYF.